The next 7 T cell receptor beta chains were all read from a single sample in a study of blood T cell repertoires in COVID-19. Sequenced by immunoSEQ multiplex PCR; TCRdb stores in-frame clones only, minus some. The sample lists about 130,000 clones, approximately 83% seen once, with roughly 3% in the top ten. The sequenced sample consisted of peripheral blood. All receptors derive from a woman older than 75 with acute or convalescent COVID-19.

The chain links TRBV5-4 to TRBJ1-4, with D unresolved. Trimming stripped 1 base from V and 0 bases from J, with 13 bases between. This CDR3 region has 17 residues. The V gene's germline CDR1 is SGHNT and CDR2 YYREEE (reference sequence). CDR3 loop: CASSLSPERATNEKLFF. The CDR3 nucleotides are TGTGCCAGCAGCTTGAGCCCCGAACGTGCAACTAATGAAAAACTGTTTTTT.

The CDR3 DNA is TGTACCGGGACGGTGAACACCGGGGAGCTGTTTTTT. Translating it yields CTGTVNTGELFF. The chain joins TRBV30 to TRBJ2-2; possibly TRBD1 or TRBD2 for D (5 bases each). Germline loops: CDR1 GTSNPN, CDR2 SVGIG (reference sequence). The CDR3 consists of 12 residues.

The gene calls are TRBV6-1 and TRBJ1-1; 7 positions agree with TRBD1. Germline V lookup: CDR1 MNHNS, CDR2 SASEGT. Germline trimming cut 3 bases from V and 0 bases from J; bases unmatched to any gene: 4. The CDR3 has 15 residues. CDR3 sequence (DNA): TGTGCCAGCAGTGACAGGGGGATGATGAACACTGAAGCTTTCTTT. Protein: CASSDRGMMNTEAFF.

The chain combines TRBV5-1 with TRBJ2-3, with 8 bases identical to TRBD2. CDR1 is SGHRS, CDR2 YFSETQ, per germline. The CDR3 sequence is 14 residues long. Unmatched junction bases numbered 5, after V lost 2 bases and J lost 6 bases. The CDR3 reads CASSFGTSVDTQYF. The CDR3 DNA reads as TGCGCCAGCAGCTTCGGGACTAGTGTGGATACGCAGTATTTT.

The chain has TRBV30 and TRBJ2-3; tentative D call: TRBD1 (5 bases). V dropped 4 bases and J dropped 2 bases, with 13 bases sitting between them. The CDR3 sequence is 14 residues long. The germline gives CDR1 GTSNPN, CDR2 SVGIG (reference sequence). The CDR3 protein is CAWNQGWNTDTQYF. The CDR3 nucleotides are TGTGCCTGGAATCAGGGATGGAACACAGATACGCAGTATTTT. Using reference TRBV30 and TRBJ2-3 for the parts outside the CDR3, the full variable domain is SQTIHQWPATLVQPVGSPLSLECTVEGTSNPNLYWYRQAAGRGLQLLFYSVGIGQISSEVPQNLSASRPQDRQFILSSKKLLLSDSGFYLCAWNQGWNTDTQYFGPGTRLTVL.

This chain connects TRBV19 to TRBJ2-6; 8 nucleotides align to TRBD1. Germline V gene lookup returns CDR1 LNHDA and CDR2 SQIVND (reference sequence). J lost 0 bases, V lost 5 bases, and 6 bases had no gene match. This CDR3 region has 17 residues. The CDR3 spells CASSADRGSSGANVLTF. The CDR3 nucleotides are TGTGCCAGTAGTGCCGACAGGGGTTCCTCTGGGGCCAACGTCCTGACTTTC.

The V call is TRBV7-2, the J call TRBJ1-1, with 7 bases identical to TRBD1. The germline CDR1 and CDR2 sequences are SGHTA and FQGNSA. The CDR3 is 14 amino acids. Losses at the gene ends were 4 bases for V and 6 bases for J; bases not matched to a gene: 8. The CDR3 here is CASSSSGQSPEAFF. In DNA, the CDR3 is TGTGCCAGCAGCTCTTCGGGACAGTCCCCTGAAGCTTTCTTT. The variable domain in full, with the rest retrieved from reference TRBV7-2 and TRBJ1-1, is GAGVSQSPSNKVTEKGKDVELRCDPISGHTALYWYRQSLGQGLEFLIYFQGNSAPDKSGLPSDRFSAERTGGSVSTLTIQRTQQEDSAVYLCASSSSGQSPEAFFGQGTRLTVV.